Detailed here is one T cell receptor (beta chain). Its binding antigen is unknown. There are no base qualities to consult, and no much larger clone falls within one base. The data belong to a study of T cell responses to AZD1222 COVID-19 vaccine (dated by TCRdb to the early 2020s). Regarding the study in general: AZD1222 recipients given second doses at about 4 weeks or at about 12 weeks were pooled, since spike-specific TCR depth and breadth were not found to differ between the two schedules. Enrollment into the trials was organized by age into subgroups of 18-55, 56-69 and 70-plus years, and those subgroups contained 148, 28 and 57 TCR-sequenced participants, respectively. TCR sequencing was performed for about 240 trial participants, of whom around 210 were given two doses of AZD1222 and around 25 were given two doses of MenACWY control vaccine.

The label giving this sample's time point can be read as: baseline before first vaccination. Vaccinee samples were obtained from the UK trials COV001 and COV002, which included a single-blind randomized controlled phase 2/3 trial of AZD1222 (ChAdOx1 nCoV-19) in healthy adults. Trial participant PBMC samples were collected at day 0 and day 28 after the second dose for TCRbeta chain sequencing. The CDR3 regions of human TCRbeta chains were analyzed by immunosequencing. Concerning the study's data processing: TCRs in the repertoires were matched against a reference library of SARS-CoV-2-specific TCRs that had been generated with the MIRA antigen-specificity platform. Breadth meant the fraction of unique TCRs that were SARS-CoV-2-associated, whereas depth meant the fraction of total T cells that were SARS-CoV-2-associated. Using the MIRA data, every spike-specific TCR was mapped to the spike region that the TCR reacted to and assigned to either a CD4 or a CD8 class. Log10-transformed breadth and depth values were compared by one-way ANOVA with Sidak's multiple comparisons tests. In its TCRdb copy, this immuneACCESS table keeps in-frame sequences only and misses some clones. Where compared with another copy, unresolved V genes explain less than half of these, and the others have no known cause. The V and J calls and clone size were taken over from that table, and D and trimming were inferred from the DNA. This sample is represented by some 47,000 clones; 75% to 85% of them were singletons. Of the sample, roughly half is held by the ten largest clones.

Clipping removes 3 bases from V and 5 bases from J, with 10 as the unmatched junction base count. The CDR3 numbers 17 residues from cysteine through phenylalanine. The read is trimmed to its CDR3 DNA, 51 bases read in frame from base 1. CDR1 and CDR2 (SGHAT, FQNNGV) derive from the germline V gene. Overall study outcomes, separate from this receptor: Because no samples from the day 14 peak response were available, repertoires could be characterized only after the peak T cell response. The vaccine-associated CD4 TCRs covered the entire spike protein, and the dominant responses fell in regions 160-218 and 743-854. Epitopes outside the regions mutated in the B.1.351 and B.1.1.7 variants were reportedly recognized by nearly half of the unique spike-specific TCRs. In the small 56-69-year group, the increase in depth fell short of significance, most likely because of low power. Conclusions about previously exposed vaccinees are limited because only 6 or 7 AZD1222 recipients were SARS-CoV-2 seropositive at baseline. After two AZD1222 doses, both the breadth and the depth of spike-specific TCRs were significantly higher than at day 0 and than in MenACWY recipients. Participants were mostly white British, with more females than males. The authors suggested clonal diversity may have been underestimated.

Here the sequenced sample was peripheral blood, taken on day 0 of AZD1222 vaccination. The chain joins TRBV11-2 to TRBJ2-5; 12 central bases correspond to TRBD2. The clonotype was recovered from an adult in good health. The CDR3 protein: CASSLETSGSFGETQYF. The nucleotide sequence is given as TGTGCCAGCAGCTTGGAGACTAGCGGGAGTTTTGGGGAGACCCAGTACTTC.